The 11 T cell receptor beta chains in this list originate from one sample, sequenced in a study of cytomegalovirus exposure and HLA in healthy donors (dated by TCRdb to 2016 to 2017). The library relied on the immunoSEQ multiplex PCR assay. For the multiplex PCR, a mixture combining 60 forward primers for TCR Vbeta segments and 13 reverse primers for TCR Jbeta segments was used. TCRdb mirrors the immuneACCESS table, restricted to in-frame sequences. Some clones are absent from its copies; in checked studies, under half trace to an unresolved V gene, and the reason for the others is unknown. A total of approximately 120,000 clones appear in this sample, around four fifths of them only once. 20% of the sample is held by the ten biggest clonotypes. The sequenced sample consisted of PBMCs. The receptors derive from a man aged 18 to 30 in good health and CMV-seropositive.

The J gene is TRBJ1-3, the V gene TRBV5-4; D is undetermined. Between the trimmed V and J ends, which lost 5 bases and 0 bases, there was a span of 6 bases. CDR1 is SGHNT and CDR2 is YYREEE in the germline V gene (reference sequence). This CDR3 is 13 amino acids long. CDR3 amino acids: CASRNFSGNTIYF. As DNA, the CDR3 is TGTGCCAGCAGGAACTTCTCTGGAAACACCATATATTTT.

The chain combines TRBV6-6 with TRBJ2-7, with TRBD1 matching over 9 bases. Germline values: CDR1 MNHNY, CDR2 SVGAGI (reference sequence). J gave up 3 bases and V 5 bases, and 8 bases lay outside the gene matches. The CDR3 runs to 15 residues. CDR3 coding DNA: TGTGCCAGCAGTCTCGCTGAGGACAGGGGCTACGAGCAGTACTTC. Its protein is CASSLAEDRGYEQYF.

The V gene is TRBV27, the J gene TRBJ1-1, with D perhaps matching TRBD1 (6 bases). Looked up from germline, CDR1 is MNHEY and CDR2 is SMNVEV (reference sequence). The CDR3 contains 13 residues. V lost 8 bases and J lost 0, with 10 bases in between. In DNA, the CDR3 is TGTGCCAGCCGAGGGGGGGTGAACACTGAAGCTTTCTTT. It encodes CASRGGVNTEAFF.

The CDR3 DNA follows: TGTGCCAGCAGTGGGACAGGTTATAATTCACCCCTCCACTTT. This encodes CASSGTGYNSPLHF. The gene calls are TRBV27 and TRBJ1-6, with 8 bases matching TRBD1. The trim removed 5 bases at V and 4 bases at J, leaving 1 base unmatched. From germline, CDR1 is MNHEY and CDR2 SMNVEV (reference sequence). The CDR3 covers 14 residues.

This clone came up once. The chain joins TRBV11-2 to TRBJ1-5; perhaps TRBD1 as D (5 bases). Trimming took off 2 bases at V and 6 bases at J, with 11 bases between the two ends. The CDR3 runs to 14 residues. From germline, CDR1 is SGHAT and CDR2 FQNNGV. The CDR3, as DNA: TGTGCCAGCAGCTTAAGGGCAGGGATTCAGCCCCAGCATTTT. It is translated as CASSLRAGIQPQHF.

The rearrangement uses TRBV19 and TRBJ1-1; D call uncertain. Germline V gene data show CDR1 as LNHDA and CDR2 as SQIVND (reference sequence). The CDR3 is made up of 14 amino acids. V was trimmed by 2 bases and J by 5 bases, leaving 12 bases between them. The CDR3 protein is CASSISTAGTEAFF. CDR3 nucleotide sequence: TGTGCCAGTAGTATATCTACAGCGGGGACTGAAGCTTTCTTT.

The chain has TRBV6-1 and TRBJ2-7; D gene ambiguous. V was pared by 8 bases and J by 2 bases, with 7 bases between. CDR3 size: 11 residues. Germline CDR1 and CDR2: MNHNS and SASEGT. Written as DNA, the CDR3 is TGTGCCAGCGCTGCTACCTACGAGCAGTACTTC. Protein product: CASAATYEQYF.

The chain links TRBV28 to TRBJ1-2; TRBD1 aligns across 10 bases. The CDR3 loop spans 14 amino acids. J gave up 7 bases and V 7 bases, and 9 bases lay outside the gene matches. In germline, CDR1 is MDHEN, CDR2 SYDVKM. This CDR3 is CASNSGTGVFGYTF. Here the CDR3 DNA reads TGTGCCAGCAACTCCGGGACAGGGGTTTTTGGCTACACCTTC.

V usage is TRBV7-9 and J usage is TRBJ2-7, with TRBD1 identical over 10 bases. V was clipped by 5 bases and J by 1 base; unmatched bases: 5. Germline values: CDR1 SEHNR, CDR2 FQNEAQ (reference sequence). This CDR3 has 15 residues. CDR3 region: CASSPSGQGSYEQYF. The CDR3 DNA reads TGTGCCAGCAGCCCATCGGGACAGGGGTCCTACGAGCAGTACTTC.

The chain carries TRBV12-5 and TRBJ1-1; 7 nucleotides align to TRBD1. This CDR3 region has 15 residues. V shed 0 bases and J 0 bases; nucleotides not matched to a gene: 1. Germline CDR1 LGHNT, CDR2 FRNRAP. The DNA of the CDR3 is TGTGCTAGTGGTTTGGTACAGGGGATGAACACTGAAGCTTTCTTT. This translates into CASGLVQGMNTEAFF.

J is TRBJ2-5 and V is TRBV6-1; 10 bases agree with TRBD2. Germline CDR1 reads MNHNS; CDR2 reads SASEGT. The V gene end was trimmed by 2 bases and the J gene end by 1 base; junction bases not matched to a gene: 10. The CDR3 covers 18 residues. The DNA for the CDR3 is TGTGCCAGCAGTGAAAATTGGGGGGGACTAGCGTCCCAAGAGACCCAGTACTTC. This sequence encodes CASSENWGGLASQETQYF.